This T cell receptor beta chain is drawn from a study of glioma-infiltrating T cells after dendritic cell vaccination listed by TCRdb under 2016. General notes on the study: The cohort included around 15 glioblastoma patients drawn from Phase I and II dendritic cell vaccination trials, of whom 9 were newly diagnosed and 6 had recurrent disease. Each patient was given three intradermal dendritic cell vaccine injections, spaced two weeks apart, in the arm below the axilla. In glioblastoma patients vaccinated with dendritic cells, deep sequencing of TCR beta CDR3 regions served to measure tumor-infiltrating lymphocyte content and to compare repertoires between tumor and blood. Survival after dendritic cell vaccination was correlated with TCR sequencing metrics, such as TIL content and the overlap between tumor and blood repertoires. To make the vaccine, monocyte-derived dendritic cells were cultured for seven days with IL-4 and GM-CSF and then pulsed overnight with autologous tumor lysate. Between 2003 and 2012, patients were given autologous tumor lysate-pulsed dendritic cell vaccination.

Here is what the overall study found, with its caveats: The cohort was small and heterogeneous, few patients had complete blood and tumor sets, and even fewer had initial-recurrent tumor pairs. The three-group TCR overlap response model was described as speculative and requiring prospective validation. TCR clonality showed no direct relationship with survival, which suggests that a diverse polyclonal response may matter. Higher estimated pretreatment TIL content predicted longer time to progression and overall survival after dendritic cell vaccination.

In light of the paper, this sample's time point label describes: after dendritic cell vaccination, including at tumor progression/relapse. To be selected, patients needed enough residual fresh-frozen tumor tissue and more than two years of available survival data. Although molecular status otherwise differed among the glioblastoma patients, no patient had an isocitrate dehydrogenase mutation. PBMC were collected before vaccination, two weeks after the third vaccination, and at tumor progression when it occurred. Genomic DNA was extracted with the Qiagen DNeasy Blood extraction Kit. Using the immunoSEQ assay, TCRB CDR3 regions were amplified from roughly 2.2 micrograms of genomic DNA, or from all available DNA when less than that was on hand. The multiplex PCR relied on 60 forward primers for TCR V beta segments and 13 reverse primers for J beta segments. To estimate reads per starting template, synthetic control templates were spiked into each sample at limiting dilution. The Illumina HiSeq System generated sequencing reads of 87 bp. The paper's processing steps were these. To remove PCR and sequencing errors, closely related sequences were merged with a nearest neighbor algorithm. TCR overlap was measured as the percentage of unique tumor TCR beta sequences that were also present in the peripheral blood of the same patient. TCRdb took over this immuneACCESS table, retaining in-frame rearrangements with V and J assigned. Such tables are incomplete; in checked studies, under half of the missing clones stem from an unresolved V gene, and the remainder is unexplained. V, J and clone size reflect that table, while D and trimming were determined from the DNA. The table for this sample lists approximately 110,000 clones; almost 90% of them were counted only once. Of the sample, 2.5% to 3.5% falls within the top ten clones.

To note about this clone: The antigen it recognizes is unknown. Base qualities were left out, and no much larger clone turns up one base away.

V lost 4 bases and J lost 3 bases, and the count of bases not matched to a germline gene is 7. The germline V gene (reference sequence) supplies CDR1 SGHNT and CDR2 YYREEE. Measured from the cysteine to the phenylalanine, the CDR3 is 14 residues long. Only the CDR3 portion is preserved as DNA: 42 bases, with reading frame beginning at the first base. The chain is assembled from TRBV5-4 and TRBJ2-7; 7 junctional bases match TRBD1. The sequencing used blood, collected after dendritic cell vaccination. The clonotype originates from a human donor with glioblastoma. In nucleotide form, the sequence is TGTGCCAGCAGCGAAGGACAGGATATCTACGAGCAGTACTTC. The encoded protein is CASSEGQDIYEQYF.